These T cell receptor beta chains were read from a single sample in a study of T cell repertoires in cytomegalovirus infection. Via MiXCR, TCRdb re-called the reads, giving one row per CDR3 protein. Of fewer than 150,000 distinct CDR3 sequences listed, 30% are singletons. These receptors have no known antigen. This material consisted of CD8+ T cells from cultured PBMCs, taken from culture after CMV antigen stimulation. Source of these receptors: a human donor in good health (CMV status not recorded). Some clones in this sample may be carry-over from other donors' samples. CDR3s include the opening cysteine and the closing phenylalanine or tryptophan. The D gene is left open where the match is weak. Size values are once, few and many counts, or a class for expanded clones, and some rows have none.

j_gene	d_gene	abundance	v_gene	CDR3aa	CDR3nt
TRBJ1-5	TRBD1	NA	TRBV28	CASRPTGDQPQHF	TGTGCCAGCAGACCAACAGGGGACCAGCCCCAGCATTTT
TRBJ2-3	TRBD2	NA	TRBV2	CASSETLAGSTDTQYF	TGTGCCAGCAGTGAAACCCTAGCGGGGAGCACAGATACGCAGTATTTT
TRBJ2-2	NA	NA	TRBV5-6	CASSLDGDRAGELFF	TGTGCCAGCAGCTTGGACGGGGATAGGGCCGGGGAGCTGTTTTTT
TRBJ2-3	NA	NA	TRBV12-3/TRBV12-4	CASTTTTGPDTQYF	TGTGCCAGCACCACGACAACAGGGCCAGATACGCAGTATTTT
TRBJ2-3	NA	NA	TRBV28	CASGGGAVLSTDTQYF	TGTGCCAGCGGCGGCGGGGCTGTCTTGAGCACAGATACGCAGTATTTT
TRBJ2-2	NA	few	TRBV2	CASSEGANLYTGELFF	TGTGCCAGCAGTGAGGGGGCCAATCTATACACCGGGGAGCTGTTTTTT
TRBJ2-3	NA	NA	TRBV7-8	CASSLVGGPGTDTQYF	TGTGCCAGCAGCTTAGTGGGGGGGCCCGGCACAGATACGCAGTATTTT
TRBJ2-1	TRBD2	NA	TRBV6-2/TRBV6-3	CASSPGTSGVRLRGEQFF	TGTGCCAGCAGCCCCGGGACTAGCGGGGTTCGTCTTCGTGGTGAGCAGTTCTTC
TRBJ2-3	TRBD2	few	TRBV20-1	CSASLAGILDTQYF	TGCAGTGCTAGCTTAGCGGGGATATTAGATACGCAGTATTTT
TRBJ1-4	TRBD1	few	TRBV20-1	CSARGQEVATNEKLFF	TGCAGTGCTAGGGGACAGGAGGTAGCGACTAATGAAAAACTGTTTTTT
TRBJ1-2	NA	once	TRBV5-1	CASSWENNYGYTF	TGCGCCAGCAGCTGGGAGAATAACTATGGCTACACCTTC
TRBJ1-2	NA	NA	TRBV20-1	CSARRGGYGYTF	TGCAGTGCTAGGCGCGGGGGGTATGGCTACACCTTC
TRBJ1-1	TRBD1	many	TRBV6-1	CASSAEGATGSEAFF	TGTGCCAGCAGTGCTGAGGGGGCGACAGGCTCTGAAGCTTTCTTT
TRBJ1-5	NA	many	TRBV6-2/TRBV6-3	CASRDRQSNQPQHF	TGTGCCAGCAGAGACAGACAGAGCAATCAGCCCCAGCATTTT
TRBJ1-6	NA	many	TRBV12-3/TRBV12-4	CASSRLGNSPLHF	TGTGCCAGCAGCCGCCTGGGTAATTCACCCCTCCACTTT
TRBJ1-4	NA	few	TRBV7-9	CASSPRDTNEKLFF	TGTGCCAGCAGCCCCAGGGACACCAATGAAAAACTGTTTTTT
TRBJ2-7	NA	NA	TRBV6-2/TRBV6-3	CASSYPEDEQYF	TGTGCCAGCAGTTACCCGGAGGACGAGCAGTACTTC
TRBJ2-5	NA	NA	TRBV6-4	CASSDSPGALETQYF	TGTGCCAGCAGTGACTCCCCAGGGGCTTTGGAGACCCAGTACTTC
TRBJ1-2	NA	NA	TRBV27	CASSFGGEDYGYTF	TGTGCCAGCAGTTTTGGTGGAGAGGACTATGGCTACACCTTC
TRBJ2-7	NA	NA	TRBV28	CASSFSGTYEQYF	TGTGCCAGCAGTTTCTCCGGTACCTACGAGCAGTACTTC
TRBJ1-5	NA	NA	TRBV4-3	CASSQAPYAGGNQPQHF	TGCGCCAGCAGCCAAGCCCCATATGCGGGGGGCAATCAGCCCCAGCATTTT
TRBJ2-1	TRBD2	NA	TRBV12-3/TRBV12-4	CASSHGLSGVPEQFF	TGTGCCAGCAGCCACGGACTAAGCGGGGTCCCTGAGCAGTTCTTC
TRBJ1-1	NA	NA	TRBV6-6	CASTETPQTFIDTEAFF	TGTGCCAGCACCGAGACTCCTCAGACCTTCATCGACACTGAAGCTTTCTTT
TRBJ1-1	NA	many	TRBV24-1	CATKDTAEAFF	TGTGCCACCAAAGATACCGCTGAAGCTTTCTTT
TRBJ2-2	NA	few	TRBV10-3	CAISGASWDTGELFF	TGTGCCATCAGTGGGGCTTCTTGGGACACCGGGGAGCTGTTTTTT
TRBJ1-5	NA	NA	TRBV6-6	CASSFGENSNQPQHF	TGTGCCAGCAGTTTCGGGGAGAATAGCAATCAGCCCCAGCATTTT
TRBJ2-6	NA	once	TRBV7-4	CASSFYLGKVAGANVLTF	TGTGCCAGCAGCTTTTATTTGGGGAAAGTGGCTGGGGCCAACGTCCTGACTTTC
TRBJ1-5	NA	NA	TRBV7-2	CASSLDGRKNQPQHF	TGTGCCAGCAGCTTAGACGGGCGGAAGAATCAGCCCCAGCATTTT
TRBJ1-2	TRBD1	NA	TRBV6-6	CASSYSMTGNYGYTF	TGTGCCAGCAGTTACTCGATGACAGGGAACTATGGCTACACCTTC
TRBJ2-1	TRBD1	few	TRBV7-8	CASSLAVGQGGDEQFF	TGTGCCAGCAGCTTAGCGGTAGGACAGGGTGGGGATGAGCAGTTCTTC
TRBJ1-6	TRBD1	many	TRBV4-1	CASSRTRTGNSPLHF	TGCGCCAGCAGCCGGACTCGGACAGGGAATTCACCCCTCCACTTT
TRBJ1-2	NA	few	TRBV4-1	CASSPPGMDNYGYTF	TGCGCCAGCAGCCCCCCGGGAATGGATAACTATGGCTACACCTTC
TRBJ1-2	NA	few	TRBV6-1	CASSVGVENYGYTF	TGTGCCAGCAGTGTGGGGGTCGAGAACTATGGCTACACCTTC
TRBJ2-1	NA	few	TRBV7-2	CASTIGTGTYRYNEQFF	TGTGCCAGCACAATAGGGACGGGGACATATAGATACAATGAGCAGTTCTTC
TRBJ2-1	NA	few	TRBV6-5	CASSYSLTGYNEQFF	TGTGCCAGCAGTTACTCACTCACAGGGTACAATGAGCAGTTCTTC
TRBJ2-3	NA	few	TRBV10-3	CAISESTKSSTDTQYF	TGTGCCATCAGTGAGTCGACAAAGTCTAGCACAGATACGCAGTATTTT
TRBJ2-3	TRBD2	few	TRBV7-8	CASSHRGASGGLRADTQYF	TGTGCCAGCAGCCACAGGGGGGCTAGCGGGGGCCTGCGAGCAGATACGCAGTATTTT
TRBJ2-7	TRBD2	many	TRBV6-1	CASTRSPGGGNEQYF	TGTGCCAGCACTAGAAGCCCCGGGGGGGGCAACGAGCAGTACTTC
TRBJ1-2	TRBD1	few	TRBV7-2	CASSLGTGYGYTF	TGTGCCAGCAGCCTAGGGACAGGCTATGGCTACACCTTC
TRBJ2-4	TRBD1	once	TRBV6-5	CASSYQGDPKNIQYF	TGTGCCAGCAGTTACCAGGGGGACCCCAAAAACATTCAGTACTTC
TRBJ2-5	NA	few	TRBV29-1	CSVEVAGREETQYF	TGCAGCGTTGAAGTCGCGGGACGCGAAGAGACCCAGTACTTC
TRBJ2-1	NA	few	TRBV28	CASIFRGRSLYNEQFF	TGTGCCAGCATCTTCCGGGGTCGATCCCTATACAATGAGCAGTTCTTC
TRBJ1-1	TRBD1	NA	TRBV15	CATSRDRAMNTEAFF	TGTGCCACCAGCAGGGACAGGGCTATGAACACTGAAGCTTTCTTT
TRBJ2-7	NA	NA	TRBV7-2	CASGLQGRMSYEQYF	TGTGCCAGCGGGCTACAGGGAAGAATGTCCTACGAGCAGTACTTC
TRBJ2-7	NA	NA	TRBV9	CASSVTEAYEQYF	TGTGCCAGCAGCGTAACAGAAGCCTACGAGCAGTACTTC
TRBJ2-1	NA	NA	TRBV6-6	CASSYLSEAYNEQFF	TGTGCCAGCAGTTACTTGTCTGAGGCCTACAATGAGCAGTTCTTC
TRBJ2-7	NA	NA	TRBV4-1	CASSQDGREQYF	TGCGCCAGCAGCCAAGATGGGCGGGAGCAGTACTTC
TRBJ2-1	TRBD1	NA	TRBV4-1	CASSGTALPNEQFF	TGCGCCAGCAGCGGGACAGCACTTCCCAATGAGCAGTTCTTC
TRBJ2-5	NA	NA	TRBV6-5	CASSYSDSSTQYF	TGTGCCAGCAGTTACTCGGACTCTTCGACCCAGTACTTC
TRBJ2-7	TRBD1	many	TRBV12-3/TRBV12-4	CASSDYRGQYEQYF	TGTGCCAGCAGTGATTACAGGGGGCAGTACGAGCAGTACTTC
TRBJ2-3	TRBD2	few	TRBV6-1	CASSEAFAGGPMTDTQYF	TGTGCCAGCAGTGAAGCCTTCGCGGGGGGGCCAATGACAGATACGCAGTATTTT
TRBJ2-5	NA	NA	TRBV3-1	CASSQDFRNQETQYF	TGTGCCAGCAGCCAAGATTTCAGGAACCAAGAGACCCAGTACTTC
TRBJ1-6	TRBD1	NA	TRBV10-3	CAISPTGTGTSPLHF	TGTGCCATCAGTCCTACCGGGACAGGGACGTCACCCCTCCACTTT
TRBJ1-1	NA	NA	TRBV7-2	CACSLAPGVPEAFF	TGTGCCTGCAGCTTAGCCCCCGGGGTTCCTGAAGCTTTCTTT
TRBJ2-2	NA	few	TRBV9	CASSPAVGFTGELFF	TGTGCCAGCAGCCCAGCGGTAGGGTTCACCGGGGAGCTGTTTTTT
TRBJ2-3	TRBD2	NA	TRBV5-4	CASSGTSGAAKTSTDTQYF	TGTGCCAGCAGCGGGACTAGCGGGGCCGCAAAGACTAGCACAGATACGCAGTATTTT
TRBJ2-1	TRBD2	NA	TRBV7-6	CASSLESGGAFHEQFF	TGTGCCAGCAGCTTAGAAAGCGGGGGGGCCTTCCATGAGCAGTTCTTC
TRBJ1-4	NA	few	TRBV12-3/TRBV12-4	CASSRVSTDLPGEKLFF	TGTGCCAGTTCCAGGGTTAGCACCGACCTCCCCGGGGAAAAACTGTTTTTT
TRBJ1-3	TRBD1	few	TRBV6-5	CASSYSGQRTSGNTIYF	TGTGCCAGCAGTTACTCGGGACAGAGAACCTCTGGAAACACCATATATTTT